The 16 T cell receptor beta chains below come from one sample, sequenced in a study of T cell changes during pregnancy in multiple sclerosis. Sequenced by immunoSEQ multiplex PCR; TCRdb stores in-frame clones only, minus some. This table holds tens of thousands of clones, around 92% found once. Sequencing used peripheral blood, obtained after pregnancy. The receptors derive from a female donor in good health, enrolled as a control in a pregnancy study.

The chain combines TRBV4-3 with TRBJ1-2, with D perhaps matching TRBD1 (6 bases). Germline V gives CDR1 LGHNA, CDR2 YSLEER. The CDR3 length is 17 residues. Trimming took off 4 bases at V and 0 bases at J, with 18 bases between the two ends. As DNA, the CDR3 is TGCGCCAGCAGCCCCGACAGGCGAGGGGGTACTAACTATGGCTACACCTTC. It specifies CASSPDRRGGTNYGYTF.

CDR3 nucleotides: TGTGCCAGTAGTCTAGGAGGGGGTAGCACAGATACGCAGTATTTT. Translation: CASSLGGGSTDTQYF. The chain uses TRBV19 and TRBJ2-3; the D call may be TRBD1 or TRBD2 (6 bases each). V lost 5 bases and J 0 bases, leaving 12 bases between the germline ends. Germline V gives CDR1 LNHDA, CDR2 SQIVND (reference sequence). The length of the CDR3 is 15 residues.

The chain joins TRBV23-1 to TRBJ2-7; TRBD1 matches 8 bases. TRBV23-1 is flagged as an ORF with uncertain function. Trimming cost V 2 bases and J 5 bases; bases outside gene matches: 29. This CDR3 has 22 residues. CDR3 coding DNA: TGCGCCAGCAGTCAACCTAAAACGTCCCGGGACAGGAGGGGCTACCCGCGCCACGAGCAGTACTTC. Protein product: CASSQPKTSRDRRGYPRHEQYF.

The chain couples TRBV19 to TRBJ2-2; weak D call: TRBD1 (5 bases). Germline CDR1 is LNHDA and CDR2 is SQIVND (reference sequence). The CDR3 covers 15 residues. The V end lost 0 bases, the J end lost 4 bases, and 9 bases lay between the germline ends. This CDR3 reads CASSIDGRATGELFF. DNA for the CDR3: TGTGCCAGTAGTATAGATGGCAGGGCCACCGGGGAGCTGTTTTTT.

The chain employs TRBV6-6 and TRBJ2-5; the match to TRBD1 covers 10 bases. V was pared by 7 bases and J by 4 bases, with 6 bases of the junction left unmatched. This CDR3 is 14 amino acids long. Germline V gene sequence: CDR1 MNHNY, CDR2 SVGAGI (reference sequence). In nucleotides, the CDR3 is TGTGCCAGCATCCCGGGACAGGGGAGAGAGACCCAGTACTTC. Its protein is CASIPGQGRETQYF.

The genes are TRBV7-3 and TRBJ2-7; D not certain. V gave up 2 bases and J gave up 3 bases, with 11 bases separating them. Germline values: CDR1 SGHTA, CDR2 FQGTGA. The CDR3 loop spans 14 amino acids. The CDR3, as DNA: TGTGCCAGCAGCTTAGGCTCAGGTCGCTACGAGCAGTACTTC. This gives the protein CASSLGSGRYEQYF. The full variable domain, its missing parts supplied by reference TRBV7-3 and TRBJ2-7, is GAGVSQTPSNKVTEKGKYVELRCDPISGHTALYWYRQSLGQGPEFLIYFQGTGAADDSGLPNDRFFAVRPEGSVSTLKIQRTERGDSAVYLCASSLGSGRYEQYFGPGTRLTVT.

This chain joins TRBV9 and TRBJ1-3; D is unresolved. CDR1 is SGDLS, CDR2 YYNGEE, per germline. The CDR3 totals 14 residues. V was pared by 4 bases and J by 0 bases, with 8 bases between. In DNA form, the CDR3 reads TGTGCCAGCAGCTATCCGAGCTCTGGAAACACCATATATTTT. It is translated as CASSYPSSGNTIYF.

The V gene is TRBV5-1, the J gene TRBJ1-1; perhaps TRBD1 as D (6 bases). The germline CDR1 and CDR2 sequences are SGHRS and YFSETQ. The CDR3 has 17 amino acids. V was clipped by 0 bases and J by 2 bases, with 17 bases between them. The CDR3 protein is CASSLGTGGKGNTEAFF. The CDR3 DNA follows: TGCGCCAGCAGCTTGGGAACTGGGGGCAAGGGAAACACTGAAGCTTTCTTT.

This clone has only a few counts. The chain recombines TRBV6-5 with TRBJ1-1; D is possibly TRBD1 (5 bases). From germline, CDR1 is MNHEY and CDR2 SVGAGI. The V and J ends lost 8 bases and 1 base respectively, with 8 bases between them. CDR3 size: 12 residues. The CDR3 sequence: CASGRGNTEAFF. In DNA, the CDR3 is TGTGCCAGCGGAAGGGGGAACACTGAAGCTTTCTTT.

A few counts support this clone. The gene calls are TRBV28 and TRBJ1-2, with a possible D match to TRBD1 (6 bases). Trimming took 1 base from V and 8 from J, leaving 14 bases between them. Per germline, CDR1 MDHEN and CDR2 SYDVKM. This CDR3 contains 14 residues. The CDR3 region is CASSLLGAKVGYTF. CDR3 DNA sequence: TGTGCCAGCAGTTTATTGGGGGCGAAGGTAGGCTACACCTTC.

The chain carries TRBV14 and TRBJ1-1, with D perhaps TRBD1 (5 bases). Germline V lookup: CDR1 SGHDN, CDR2 FVKESK. This CDR3 contains 13 residues. V was pared by 5 bases and J by 13 bases, with 20 bases between. The CDR3 DNA reads as TGTGCCAGCAGCGCGGCGGGACCTAAGCTTTTTTTCTTT. Translated: CASSAAGPKLFFF. The full variable domain, in which reference TRBV14 and TRBJ1-1 provide the parts outside the CDR3, is EAGVTQFPSHSVIEKGQTVTLRCDPISGHDNLYWYRRVMGKEIKFLLHFVKESKQDESGMPNNRFLAERTGGTYSTLKVQPAELEDSGVYFCASSAAGPKLFFFGQGTRLTVV.

CDR3 bases: TGTGCCATCAGTGATAACGGACTAGCCTTAGAGGAGACCCAGTACTTC. It translates to CAISDNGLALEETQYF. J is TRBJ2-5 and V is TRBV10-3; 8 nucleotides align to TRBD2. CDR3 length: 16 amino acids. V dropped 3 bases and J dropped 5; count of bases not matched to a gene: 11. CDR1 is ENHRY, CDR2 SYGVKD, per germline.

This clone was seen once. The rearrangement joins TRBV29-1 to TRBJ1-1; 9 bases align to TRBD1. The CDR3 contains 15 residues. V was clipped by 6 bases and J by 1 base; unmatched bases: 9. Germline CDR1 and CDR2: SQVTM and ANQGSEA. The chain's CDR3 is CSVRPGTGRNTEAFF. The DNA of the CDR3 is TGCAGCGTGCGTCCCGGGACAGGGCGGAACACTGAAGCTTTCTTT.

The chain carries TRBV19 and TRBJ1-1, with D perhaps TRBD1 (6 bases). From germline, CDR1 is LNHDA and CDR2 SQIVND (reference sequence). Trimming cost V 9 bases and J 2 bases, with 10 bases left between them. The CDR3 consists of 12 residues. The CDR3 region is CASRDTNTEAFF. The CDR3 region has the DNA TGTGCCAGCCGGGACACCAACACTGAAGCTTTCTTT.

This clone was observed once. The V gene is TRBV7-6, the J gene TRBJ1-3; no definite D call. The length of the CDR3 is 16 residues. V lost 1 base and J lost 4, with 14 bases in between. Germline V lookup: CDR1 SGHVS, CDR2 FNYEAQ. CDR3 in DNA: TGTGCCAGCAGCTTAGGCAGGCTGGCTGGAGGAAACACCATATATTTT. Translated, it gives CASSLGRLAGGNTIYF.

The chain has TRBV4-3 and TRBJ1-1, with a weak D call TRBD1 (5 bases). CDR3 length equals 12 residues. Germline loops: CDR1 LGHNA, CDR2 YSLEER. V was cut by 8 bases and J by 0 bases, with 7 bases left in between. CDR3 protein: CASGGVNTEAFF. CDR3 DNA sequence: TGCGCCAGCGGAGGGGTGAACACTGAAGCTTTCTTT.